This entry lists 32 T cell receptor beta chains sequenced from one sample in a study of blood T cells in healthy people across ages. Together with a sample-barcoded 5' primer, a J-beta primer mix was included in a second PCR lasting roughly 6 to 12 cycles. TCRdb independently ran MiXCR on the 5' RACE reads; one entry per CDR3 protein. Of 540,000 or so distinct CDR3 sequences listed, 40% to 50% were seen once; the top ten hold 20% to 25%. The source material was blood. Receptors originate from a man older than 75 in good health.

The genes are TRBV5-6 and TRBJ2-3; 10 bases fit TRBD1. V lost 4 bases and J lost 4; bases outside the gene matches: 6. CDR1 SGHDT and CDR2 YYEEEE come from the germline V gene. This CDR3 spans 15 amino acids. CDR3 region: CASSDGTGVSDTQYF. The CDR3 region has the DNA TGTGCCAGCAGCGACGGGACAGGGGTCTCAGATACGCAGTATTTT.

The V call is TRBV20-1, the J call TRBJ2-5, with 12 bases that match TRBD2. The V segment lost 3 bases and the J segment 5 bases; nucleotides outside the gene matches: 7. Germline CDR1 is DFQATT and CDR2 is SNEGSKA (reference sequence). This CDR3 region has 15 residues. CDR3 in amino acids: CSASQTSGSMETQYF. CDR3 DNA sequence: TGCAGTGCTAGCCAGACTAGCGGGAGTATGGAGACCCAGTACTTC.

The chain recombines TRBV20-1 with TRBJ2-5; D call uncertain. The end of the DNA fits TRBJ2-7 better, so the J call may be wrong. The CDR3 has 13 amino acids. CDR1 is DFQATT and CDR2 is SNEGSKA in the germline V gene (reference sequence). This CDR3 reads CSAGPWGTYEQYF. DNA of the CDR3: TGCAGTGCTGGCCCGTGGGGTACTTACGAGCAGTACTTC.

This clonotype was recorded many times. The chain has TRBV20-1 and TRBJ2-4; 9 positions agree with TRBD1. Per the germline V gene, CDR1 is DFQATT and CDR2 is SNEGSKA (reference sequence). With V trimmed by 4 bases and J by 5 bases, 6 bases remained unmatched. The CDR3 runs to 14 residues. CDR3 DNA sequence: TGCAGTGCTAACGACAGGGGGTCACAAAACATTCAGTACTTC. Its protein is CSANDRGSQNIQYF.

This clonotype was observed a few times. The rearrangement joins TRBV5-1 to TRBJ2-1; 10 positions agree with TRBD1. CDR1 SGHRS and CDR2 YFSETQ come from the germline V gene. The CDR3 runs 16 residues. V dropped 3 bases and J dropped 2; count of bases not matched to a gene: 5. This CDR3 is CASSSFGQGAYNEQFF. CDR3 nucleotide sequence: TGCGCCAGCAGCTCCTTCGGACAGGGGGCCTACAATGAGCAGTTCTTC.

J is TRBJ1-1 and V is TRBV6-2 or TRBV6-3; D is uncertain. With 6 bases removed from V and 1 base from J, the gap between germline ends came to 9 bases. The CDR3 runs 13 residues. In germline, CDR1 is MNHEY, CDR2 SVGEGT. The CDR3 bases are TGTGCCAGCAGACAGCCACCGAACACTGAAGCTTTCTTT. Its protein product is CASRQPPNTEAFF.

The chain couples TRBV4-2 to TRBJ2-5; no reliable D call. The CDR3 sequence is 11 residues long. The V end lost 4 bases, the J end lost 11 bases, and 11 bases lay between the germline ends. Germline values: CDR1 LGHNA, CDR2 YNFKEQ. The CDR3 DNA reads TGTGCCAGCAGCCCCAACAATGAGCAGTACTTC. Its protein is CASSPNNEQYF.

This clonotype was detected a few times. V is TRBV7-3 and J is TRBJ2-1, with D perhaps matching TRBD1 (5 bases). This CDR3 has 16 amino acids. Germline CDR1 is SGHTA and CDR2 is FQGTGA. The CDR3 DNA reads TGTACCCCGACCAGCCCAGGGTCGGTGTCCTACAATGAGCAGTTCTTC. This gives the protein CTPTSPGSVSYNEQFF.

This clonotype came up a few times. The junction differs from germline at one of its ends, possibly a read error. The chain links TRBV7-9 to TRBJ2-1; D ambiguous. The CDR3 is 11 residues long. CDR1 is SEHNR, CDR2 FQNEAQ, per germline (reference sequence). The CDR3 reads CASSSYDEQFF. The CDR3 DNA reads as TGTGCCAGCAGCTCCTACGATGAGCAGTTCTTC.

J is TRBJ1-3 and V is TRBV5-1; D is uncertain. V was trimmed by 4 bases and J by 4 bases, leaving 9 bases between them. The CDR3 has 13 residues. Germline V gene lookup returns CDR1 SGHRS and CDR2 YFSETQ. CDR3: CASSIDAGNTIYF. The CDR3 DNA follows: TGCGCCAGCAGCATCGACGCGGGAAACACCATATATTTT.

The CDR3 protein is CASSREGTSEAEQYF. DNA of the CDR3: TGTGCCAGCAGCAGAGAAGGGACTAGCGAGGCCGAGCAGTACTTC. The V and J genes are TRBV9 and TRBJ2-7, with TRBD2 matching over 10 bases. The CDR3 runs to 15 residues. Germline V CDR1 and CDR2: SGDLS, YYNGEE. The V and J ends lost 4 bases and 6 bases, in that order; junction bases with no gene match: 10.

This clonotype was counted between two and nine times. The chain recombines TRBV4-2 with TRBJ2-2, with 9 bases fitting TRBD1. V was clipped by 3 bases and J by 1 base; unmatched bases: 0. In germline, CDR1 is LGHNA, CDR2 YNFKEQ. The CDR3 is made up of 15 amino acids. The DNA of the CDR3 is TGTGCCAGCAGCCAGGGACAGGGGAACACCGGGGAGCTGTTTTTT. It codes for CASSQGQGNTGELFF.

This clonotype was counted between two and nine times. The chain is built from TRBV27 and TRBJ1-4; TRBD1 might be the D (5 bases). V was pared by 5 bases and J by 6 bases, with 10 bases between. The V gene's germline CDR1 is MNHEY and CDR2 SMNVEV (reference sequence). The CDR3 is made up of 13 amino acids. The CDR3 region has the DNA TGTGCCAGCAGTCCCGGGGCCTATGAAAAACTGTTTTTT. This gives the protein CASSPGAYEKLFF.

The CDR3 DNA follows: TGCAGTGCTAGAGACTCTAGCGGGAGAATTCCCTTCGATGAGCAGTTCTTC. Amino acids: CSARDSSGRIPFDEQFF. This rearrangement joins TRBV20-1 to TRBJ2-1; 10 positions match TRBD2. J lost 8 bases, V lost 0 bases, and 13 bases had no gene match. Germline CDR1 is DFQATT and CDR2 is SNEGSKA (reference sequence). The CDR3 is 17 residues long.

This clonotype was counted only a few times. CDR3 coding DNA: TGTGCCAGCAGCGCTGCGGGAAAAACCTACGAGCAGTACTTC. Residues: CASSAAGKTYEQYF. V and J are TRBV9 and TRBJ2-7, with a weak D call TRBD2 (6 bases). Germline-derived CDR1 and CDR2 are SGDLS and YYNGEE. This CDR3 spans 14 amino acids. Trimming cost V 3 bases and J 2 bases, with 12 bases left between them.

This clonotype was counted a single time. The chain joins TRBV27 to TRBJ1-2; 7 bases map to TRBD1. Trimming cost V 0 bases and J 4 bases; bases outside gene matches: 8. CDR1 MNHEY and CDR2 SMNVEV come from the germline V gene (reference sequence). The CDR3 consists of 16 residues. The CDR3 is CASSLSGQGGGYGYTF. DNA of the CDR3: TGTGCCAGCAGTTTATCCGGGCAGGGGGGGGGCTATGGCTACACCTTC.

The rearrangement uses TRBV10-3 and TRBJ2-7, with TRBD1 identical over 9 bases. CDR1 is ENHRY and CDR2 is SYGVKD in the germline V gene. V gave up 6 bases and J gave up 1 base; unmatched junction bases: 7. The CDR3 extends over 15 amino acids. The CDR3 DNA is TGTGCCATCAGCAGCATGGGACAGGGATCCTACGAGCAGTACTTC. It is translated as CAISSMGQGSYEQYF.

This chain links TRBV24-1 with TRBJ2-7; D unclear. The CDR3 sequence is 11 residues long. The germline gives CDR1 KGHDR, CDR2 SFDVKD. Between the trimmed V and J ends, which lost 4 bases and 3 bases, there was a span of 3 bases. The DNA for the CDR3 is TGTGCCACCAGTGACAGCTACGAGCAGTACTTC. Translation: CATSDSYEQYF.

This clonotype was counted at least ten times. The chain is built from TRBV27 and TRBJ2-1, with 13 positions matching TRBD2. V gave up 9 bases and J gave up 6 bases; unmatched junction bases: 8. Germline V gene lookup returns CDR1 MNHEY and CDR2 SMNVEV (reference sequence). The CDR3 spans 15 residues. CDR3 in amino acids: CASQTSGRAVNEQFF. CDR3 DNA sequence: TGTGCCAGTCAAACTAGCGGGAGGGCCGTCAATGAGCAGTTCTTC.

This clonotype was seen more than once but under ten times. J is TRBJ2-1 and V is TRBV4-3; D may correspond to TRBD1 or TRBD2 (5 bases each). Between the trimmed V and J ends, which lost 0 bases and 7 bases, there was a span of 25 bases. The CDR3 has 19 residues. From germline, CDR1 is LGHNA and CDR2 YSLEER. CDR3 loop: CASSQDPSRLTGQPNEQFF. As DNA, the CDR3 is TGCGCCAGCAGCCAAGACCCCTCCCGCCTTACGGGGCAACCGAATGAGCAGTTCTTC.

The chain uses TRBV29-1 and TRBJ2-1; 12 bases map to TRBD2. The germline gives CDR1 SQVTM, CDR2 ANQGSEA. J lost 8 bases, V lost 0 bases, and 8 bases had no gene match. The CDR3 has 16 residues. CDR3 sequence (DNA): TGCAGCGTTGAAGATCAATCTAGCGGGAGGGGCGATGAGCAGTTCTTC. Translating it yields CSVEDQSSGRGDEQFF.

The rearrangement uses TRBV5-4 and TRBJ2-5; D possibly corresponds to TRBD2 (6 bases). CDR3 length: 16 amino acids. Trimming pared 4 bases from V and 5 bases from J, leaving 21 bases between. CDR1 SGHNT and CDR2 YYREEE come from the germline V gene (reference sequence). DNA of the CDR3: TGTGCCAGCAGCAGCGGAAGCGGGTACCCAGGGGAGACCCAGTACTTC. It specifies CASSSGSGYPGETQYF.

V and J are TRBV7-2 and TRBJ2-7, with 9 bases identical to TRBD1. Losses at the gene ends were 0 bases for V and 4 bases for J; bases not matched to a gene: 10. CDR3 length: 17 amino acids. Looked up from germline, CDR1 is SGHTA and CDR2 is FQGNSA. This CDR3 reads CASSLAGPGQGFYEQYF. The CDR3 DNA reads as TGTGCCAGCAGCTTAGCGGGACCGGGACAGGGTTTTTACGAGCAGTACTTC.

This clonotype has a handful of counts. The V and J genes are TRBV25-1 and TRBJ2-3; possibly TRBD1 for D (8 bases). The CDR3 spans 16 residues. Trimming removed 4 bases from V and 3 bases from J, with 17 bases in between. From germline, CDR1 is MGHDK and CDR2 SYGVNS. CDR3 DNA sequence: TGTGCCAGCAGTGCTCTTACAGGGGGGGCGACAGATACGCAGTATTTT. Translated: CASSALTGGATDTQYF.

The chain couples TRBV30 to TRBJ1-4; D remains unclear. This CDR3 has 13 amino acids. The germline V gene encodes CDR1 GTSNPN and CDR2 SVGIG (reference sequence). Trimming removed 2 bases from V and 6 bases from J, with 10 bases in between. The CDR3 nucleotides are TGTGCCTGGAGTCCTGACGCTGATGAAAAACTGTTTTTT. It encodes CAWSPDADEKLFF.

The gene calls are TRBV27 and TRBJ1-5, with D perhaps TRBD1 (5 bases). The V gene's germline CDR1 is MNHEY and CDR2 SMNVEV (reference sequence). Trimming stripped 0 bases from V and 7 bases from J, with 13 bases between. This CDR3 is built from 15 residues. The CDR3, as DNA: TGTGCCAGCAGTTTATCGGGCGTCCCAGGGCAGCCCCAGCATTTT. It encodes CASSLSGVPGQPQHF.

This clonotype was detected only a few times. The rearrangement links TRBV6-6 to TRBJ2-2; 8 bases fit TRBD1. V lost 7 bases, J lost 3 bases, and 13 bases stayed unmatched. The CDR3 extends over 17 amino acids. Germline V gives CDR1 MNHNY, CDR2 SVGAGI (reference sequence). DNA of the CDR3: TGTGCCAGCAAGTCGTTCGGGACAGGTCGAGACACCGGGGAGCTGTTTTTT. This encodes CASKSFGTGRDTGELFF.

This clonotype was detected many times. The chain joins TRBV3-1 to TRBJ2-1; 8 bases match TRBD2. Looked up from germline, CDR1 is LGHDT and CDR2 is YNNKEL (reference sequence). The V gene end was trimmed by 4 bases and the J gene end by 10 bases; junction bases not matched to a gene: 9. The CDR3 is 14 residues long. The CDR3 here is CASSRRGLGVEQFF. CDR3 in DNA: TGTGCCAGCAGCCGGCGGGGACTAGGAGTCGAGCAGTTCTTC.

J is TRBJ2-5 and V is TRBV6-2 or TRBV6-3; 11 bases align to TRBD2. The J call may be in error: the DNA end matches TRBJ2-7 better. The CDR3 sequence is 13 residues long. The germline CDR1 and CDR2 sequences are MNHEY and SVGEGT. DNA for the CDR3: TGTGCCAGCAGAGGGACTAGCGGCTACGAGCAGTACTTC. Its protein product is CASRGTSGYEQYF.

This clonotype has just a few counts. The J gene is TRBJ2-3, the V gene TRBV5-1; D remains ambiguous. In germline, CDR1 is SGHRS, CDR2 YFSETQ. V was shortened by 0 bases and J by 2 bases, with 10 bases between the two germline ends. The CDR3 contains 15 residues. Here the CDR3 reads CASSLGATATDTQYF. Written as DNA, the CDR3 is TGCGCCAGCAGCTTGGGAGCCACAGCCACAGATACGCAGTATTTT.

V and J are TRBV7-2 and TRBJ2-5; D call uncertain. V shed 6 bases and J shed 5 bases, with 10 bases lying between them. From germline, CDR1 is SGHTA and CDR2 FQGNSA. The CDR3 has 12 residues. CDR3 loop: CASSPQRETQYF. Here the CDR3 DNA reads TGTGCCAGCAGTCCGCAGAGGGAGACCCAGTACTTC.

In its sample, this clonotype was seen a few times. This sequence joins TRBV6-6 and TRBJ2-5; D is uncertain. CDR3 length equals 13 residues. V dropped 5 bases and J dropped 2 bases, with 9 bases sitting between them. Germline CDR1 MNHNY, CDR2 SVGAGI (reference sequence). CDR3: CASSDRSQETQYF. The DNA of the CDR3 is TGTGCCAGCAGTGACCGGTCTCAAGAGACCCAGTACTTC.